The clone carrying this T cell receptor (beta chain) was detected ten times or more. The antigen is undetermined. The data originate from a study of early T cells in non-severe SARS-CoV-2 infection. On the study more broadly: Chains were unpaired, as sequencing was done on bulk RNA from unsorted whole blood. Findings and limits, study-wide: Anti-spike CD8 specificities were favored by VDJdb matching, whose results missed private and CD4 specificities.

Trimming removed 3 bases from V and 1 base from J, with 10 bases in between. From germline, CDR1 is MNHEY and CDR2 SMNVEV (reference sequence). The CDR3 runs 15 residues. As part of library construction, unique molecular identifiers were attached to individual cDNA molecules. From the 5' RACE reads, TCRdb called clonotypes with MiXCR, one entry per CDR3 protein. Of around 83,000 distinct CDR3 sequences listed, 9.5% to 15% are singletons. The chain is built from TRBV27 and TRBJ1-3, with TRBD1 as a possible D gene (6 bases). The sequences come from whole blood, collected at baseline. The TCR was taken from an adult who was a healthcare worker with PCR-confirmed SARS-CoV-2 infection or an uninfected control (not recorded which). The CDR3 DNA reads as TGTGCCAGCAGTTTTAGGGGGGGGTCTGGAAACACCATATATTTT. Encoded protein: CASSFRGGSGNTIYF.